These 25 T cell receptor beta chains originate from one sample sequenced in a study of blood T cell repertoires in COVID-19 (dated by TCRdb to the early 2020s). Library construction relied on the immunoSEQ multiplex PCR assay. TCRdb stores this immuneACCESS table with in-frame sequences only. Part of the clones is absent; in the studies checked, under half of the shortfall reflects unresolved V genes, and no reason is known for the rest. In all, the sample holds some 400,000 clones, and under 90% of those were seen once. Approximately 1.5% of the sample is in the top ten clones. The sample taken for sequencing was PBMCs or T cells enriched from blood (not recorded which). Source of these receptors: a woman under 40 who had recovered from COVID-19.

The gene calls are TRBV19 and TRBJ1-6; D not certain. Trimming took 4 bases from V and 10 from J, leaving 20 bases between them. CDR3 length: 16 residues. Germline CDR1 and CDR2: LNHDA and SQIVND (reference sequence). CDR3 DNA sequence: TGTGCCAGTAGTACGGAGCATGGCAGACCAAAATCACCCCTCCACTTT. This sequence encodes CASSTEHGRPKSPLHF. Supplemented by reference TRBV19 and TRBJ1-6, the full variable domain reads DGGITQSPKYLFRKEGQNVTLSCEQNLNHDAMYWYRQDPGQGLRLIYYSQIVNDFQKGDIAEGYSVSREKKESFPLTVTSAQKNPTAFYLCASSTEHGRPKSPLHFGNGTRLTVT.

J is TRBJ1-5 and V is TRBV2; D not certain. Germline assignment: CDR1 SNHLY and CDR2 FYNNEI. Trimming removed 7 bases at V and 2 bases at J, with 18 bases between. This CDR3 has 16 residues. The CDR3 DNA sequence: TGTGCCAGCAAAGGCCCGGCAGCGGGTCGCAATCAGCCCCAGCATTTT. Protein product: CASKGPAAGRNQPQHF.

Here the CDR3 DNA reads TGTGCCAGCAGTTCCGTCCCGGGTCTCGGAAACACCATATATTTT. Its translation is CASSSVPGLGNTIYF. The chain uses TRBV27 and TRBJ1-3; D is unresolved. The CDR3 sequence is 15 residues long. Trimming removed 4 bases at V and 4 bases at J, with 14 bases between. In germline, CDR1 is MNHEY, CDR2 SMNVEV (reference sequence).

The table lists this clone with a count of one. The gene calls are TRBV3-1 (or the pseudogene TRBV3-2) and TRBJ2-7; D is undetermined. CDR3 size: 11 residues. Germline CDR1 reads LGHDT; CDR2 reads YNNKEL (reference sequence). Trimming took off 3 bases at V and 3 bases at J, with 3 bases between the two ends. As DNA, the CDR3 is TGTGCCAGCAGCCACCGCTACGAGCAGTACTTC. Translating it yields CASSHRYEQYF.

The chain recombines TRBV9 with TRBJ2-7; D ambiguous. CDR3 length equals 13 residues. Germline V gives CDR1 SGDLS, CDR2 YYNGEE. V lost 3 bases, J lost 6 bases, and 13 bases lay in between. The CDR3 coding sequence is TGTGCCAGCAGCGACCGGGTCCTAGGCGAGCAGTACTTC. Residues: CASSDRVLGEQYF. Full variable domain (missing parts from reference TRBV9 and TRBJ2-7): DSGVTQTPKHLITATGQRVTLRCSPRSGDLSVYWYQQSLDQGLQFLIQYYNGEERAKGNILERFSAQQFPDLHSELNLSSLELGDSALYFCASSDRVLGEQYFGPGTRLTVT.

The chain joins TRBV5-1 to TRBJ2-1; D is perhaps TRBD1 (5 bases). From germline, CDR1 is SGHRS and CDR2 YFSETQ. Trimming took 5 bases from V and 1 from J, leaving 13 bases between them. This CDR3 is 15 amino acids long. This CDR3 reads CASRADSGSYNEQFF. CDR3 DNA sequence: TGCGCCAGCAGGGCAGACTCAGGGTCCTACAATGAGCAGTTCTTC.

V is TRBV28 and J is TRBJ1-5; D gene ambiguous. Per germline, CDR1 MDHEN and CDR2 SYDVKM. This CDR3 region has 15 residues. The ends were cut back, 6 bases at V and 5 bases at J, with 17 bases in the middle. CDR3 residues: CASSLADGYYQPQHF. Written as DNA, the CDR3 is TGTGCCAGCAGCCTAGCGGACGGGTATTATCAGCCCCAGCATTTT.

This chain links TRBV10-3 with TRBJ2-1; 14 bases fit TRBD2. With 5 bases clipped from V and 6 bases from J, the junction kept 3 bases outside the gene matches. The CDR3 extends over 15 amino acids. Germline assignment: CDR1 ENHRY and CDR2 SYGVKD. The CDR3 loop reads CAISPGLAGVNEQFF. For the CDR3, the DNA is TGTGCCATCAGTCCGGGACTAGCGGGAGTCAATGAGCAGTTCTTC.

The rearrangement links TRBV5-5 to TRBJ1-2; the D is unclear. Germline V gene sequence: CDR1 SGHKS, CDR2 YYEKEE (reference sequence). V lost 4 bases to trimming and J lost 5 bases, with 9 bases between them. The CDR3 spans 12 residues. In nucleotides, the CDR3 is TGTGCCAGCAGCCCCTCGACTTATGGCTACACCTTC. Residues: CASSPSTYGYTF.

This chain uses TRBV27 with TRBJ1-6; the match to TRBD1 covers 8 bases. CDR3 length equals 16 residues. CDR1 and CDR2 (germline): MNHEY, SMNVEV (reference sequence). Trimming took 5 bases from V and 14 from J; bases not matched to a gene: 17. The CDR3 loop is CASSPAVGQALKSLHF. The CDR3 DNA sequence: TGTGCCAGCAGTCCCGCCGTGGGACAGGCCCTGAAATCCCTCCACTTT.

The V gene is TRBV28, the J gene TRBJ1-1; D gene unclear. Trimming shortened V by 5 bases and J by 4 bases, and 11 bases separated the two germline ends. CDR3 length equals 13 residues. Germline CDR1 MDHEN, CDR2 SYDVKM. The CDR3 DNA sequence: TGTGCCAGCAGTACCCCAACAAGCACTGAAGCTTTCTTT. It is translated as CASSTPTSTEAFF.

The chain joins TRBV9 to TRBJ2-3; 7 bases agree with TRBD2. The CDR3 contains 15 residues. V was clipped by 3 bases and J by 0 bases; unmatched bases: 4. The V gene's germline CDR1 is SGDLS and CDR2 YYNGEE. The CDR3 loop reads CASSATSASTDTQYF. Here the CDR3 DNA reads TGTGCCAGCAGCGCAACTAGCGCAAGCACAGATACGCAGTATTTT.

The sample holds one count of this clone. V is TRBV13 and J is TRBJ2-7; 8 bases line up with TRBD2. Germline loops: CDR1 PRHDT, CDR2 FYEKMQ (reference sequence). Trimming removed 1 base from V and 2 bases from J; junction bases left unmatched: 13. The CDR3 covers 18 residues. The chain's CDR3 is CASSLDLGRGDGTYEQYF. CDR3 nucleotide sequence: TGTGCCAGCAGCTTAGATCTCGGGCGGGGGGACGGAACCTACGAGCAGTACTTC.

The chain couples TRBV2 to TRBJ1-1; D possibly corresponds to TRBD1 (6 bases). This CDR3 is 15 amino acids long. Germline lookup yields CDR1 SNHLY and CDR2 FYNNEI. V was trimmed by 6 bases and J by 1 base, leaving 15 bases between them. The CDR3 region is CASRERTVTNTEAFF. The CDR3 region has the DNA TGTGCCAGCAGAGAAAGGACAGTGACGAACACTGAAGCTTTCTTT.

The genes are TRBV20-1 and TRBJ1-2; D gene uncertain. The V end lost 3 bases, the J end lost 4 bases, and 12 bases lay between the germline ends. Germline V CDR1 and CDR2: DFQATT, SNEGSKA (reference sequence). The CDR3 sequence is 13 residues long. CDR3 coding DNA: TGCAGTGCTAGTTTAGCGGCGGGCTATGGCTACACCTTC. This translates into CSASLAAGYGYTF.

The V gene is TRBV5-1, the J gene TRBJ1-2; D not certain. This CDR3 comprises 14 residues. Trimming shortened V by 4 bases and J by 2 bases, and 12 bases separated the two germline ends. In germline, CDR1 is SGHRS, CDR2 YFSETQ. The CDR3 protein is CASSPGSINYGYTF. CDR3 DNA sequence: TGCGCCAGCAGCCCCGGGAGCATAAACTATGGCTACACCTTC.

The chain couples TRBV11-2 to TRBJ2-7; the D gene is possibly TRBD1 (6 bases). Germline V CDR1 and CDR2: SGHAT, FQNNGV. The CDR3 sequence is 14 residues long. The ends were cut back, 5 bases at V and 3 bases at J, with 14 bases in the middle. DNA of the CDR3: TGTGCCAGCAGCCAAAGTCAGGGGAACTACGAGCAGTACTTC. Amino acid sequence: CASSQSQGNYEQYF.

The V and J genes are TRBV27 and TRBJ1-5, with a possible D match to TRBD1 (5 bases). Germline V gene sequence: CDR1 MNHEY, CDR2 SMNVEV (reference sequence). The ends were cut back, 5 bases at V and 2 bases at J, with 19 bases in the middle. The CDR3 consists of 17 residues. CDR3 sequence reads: CASSQWARGLGNQPQHF. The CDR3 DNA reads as TGTGCCAGCAGTCAGTGGGCAAGGGGTCTCGGCAATCAGCCCCAGCATTTT.

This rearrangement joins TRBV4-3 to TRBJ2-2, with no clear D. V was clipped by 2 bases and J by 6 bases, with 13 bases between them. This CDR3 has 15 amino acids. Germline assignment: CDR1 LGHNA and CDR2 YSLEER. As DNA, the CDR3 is TGCGCCAGCAGCCAACTCCCGGGTTTGTCCGGGGAGCTGTTTTTT. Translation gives CASSQLPGLSGELFF.

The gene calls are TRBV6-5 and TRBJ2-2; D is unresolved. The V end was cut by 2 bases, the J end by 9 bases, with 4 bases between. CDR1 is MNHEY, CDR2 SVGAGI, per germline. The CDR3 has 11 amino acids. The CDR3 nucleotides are TGTGCCAGCAGTTACGACTGGGAGCTGTTTTTT. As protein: CASSYDWELFF.

The CDR3 region has the DNA TGTGCCAGTAGTACCATTCAGACAGGTCCCTATAACACCGGGGAGCTGTTTTTT. It specifies CASSTIQTGPYNTGELFF. This chain joins TRBV19 and TRBJ2-2; a weak D match, TRBD1 (6 bases). Germline V gene sequence: CDR1 LNHDA, CDR2 SQIVND (reference sequence). CDR3 length: 18 residues. V was trimmed by 4 bases and J by 2 bases, leaving 20 bases between them.

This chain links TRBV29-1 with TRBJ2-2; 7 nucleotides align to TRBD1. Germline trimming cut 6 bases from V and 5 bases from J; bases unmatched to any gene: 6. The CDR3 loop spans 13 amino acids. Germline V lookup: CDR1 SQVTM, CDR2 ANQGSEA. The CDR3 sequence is CSVTTGNTGELFF. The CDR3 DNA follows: TGCAGCGTGACGACAGGGAATACCGGGGAGCTGTTTTTT.

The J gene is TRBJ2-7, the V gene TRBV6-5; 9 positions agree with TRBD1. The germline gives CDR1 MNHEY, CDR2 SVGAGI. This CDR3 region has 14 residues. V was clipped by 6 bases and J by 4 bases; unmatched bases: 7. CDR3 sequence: CASRETGGDYEQYF. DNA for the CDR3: TGTGCCAGCAGGGAGACAGGGGGGGATTACGAGCAGTACTTC.

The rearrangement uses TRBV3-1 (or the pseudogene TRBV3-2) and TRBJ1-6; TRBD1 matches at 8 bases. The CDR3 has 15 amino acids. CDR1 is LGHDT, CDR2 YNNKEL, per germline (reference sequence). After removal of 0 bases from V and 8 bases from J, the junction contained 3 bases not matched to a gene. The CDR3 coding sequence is TGTGCCAGCAGCCAAGATAGACAGGGGTATTCACCCCTCCACTTT. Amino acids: CASSQDRQGYSPLHF.

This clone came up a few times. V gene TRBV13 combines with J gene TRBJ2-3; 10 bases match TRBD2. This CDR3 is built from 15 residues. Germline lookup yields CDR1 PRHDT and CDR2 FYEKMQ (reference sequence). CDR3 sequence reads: CATGRSSGGHSTQYF. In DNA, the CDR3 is TGTGCTACCGGGCGTTCTAGCGGGGGACATAGTACGCAGTATTTT.